This passage covers 4 T cell receptor beta chains from one sample sequenced in a study of blood T cells in healthy people across ages. Primers used in a second PCR of about 7 to 12 cycles were a sample-barcoded 5' primer and a J-beta primer mix. TCRdb analysed the 5' RACE reads with MiXCR anew, one entry per CDR3 protein. The repertoire holds about 1,400,000 distinct CDR3 sequences, with 55% to 75% as singletons. Sequencing used blood. The source is a man aged 18 to 35 in good health.

The V and J genes are TRBV29-1 and TRBJ2-3; 8 bases align to TRBD1. CDR1 is SQVTM and CDR2 is ANQGSEA in the germline V gene. J lost 2 bases, V lost 7 bases, and 11 bases had no gene match. This CDR3 has 15 residues. CDR3 bases: TGCAGCGCTAACCCCGGGACAGGCCTCACAGATACGCAGTATTTT. It specifies CSANPGTGLTDTQYF.

This chain links TRBV20-1 with TRBJ2-3; weak D call: TRBD2 (6 bases). The CDR3 totals 20 residues. V was clipped by 4 bases and J by 6 bases, with 35 bases between them. CDR1 DFQATT and CDR2 SNEGSKA come from the germline V gene (reference sequence). The CDR3 coding sequence is TGCAGTGCTATTACCGTCCCTTCGGAGGGCGGGCAGGAGAATGCGGATACGCAGTATTTT. Protein product: CSAITVPSEGGQENADTQYF.

V and J are TRBV12-3 or TRBV12-4 and TRBJ2-1; possibly TRBD2 for D (6 bases). The CDR3 has 16 residues. Trimming stripped 4 bases from V and 9 bases from J, with 22 bases between. CDR3 in DNA: TGTGCCAGCAGTTCAACCCCCGGTGCGGGAAGCCTTGAGCAGTTCTTC. This encodes CASSSTPGAGSLEQFF.

J is TRBJ2-1 and V is TRBV20-1, with 10 bases matching TRBD2. J was trimmed by 5 bases and V by 6 bases; bases with no gene match: 13. Germline CDR1 DFQATT, CDR2 SNEGSKA (reference sequence). This CDR3 has 16 residues. The CDR3 spells CSAIHPFSGGNNEQFF. CDR3 nucleotides: TGCAGTGCCATCCATCCCTTTAGCGGGGGGAACAATGAGCAGTTCTTC.